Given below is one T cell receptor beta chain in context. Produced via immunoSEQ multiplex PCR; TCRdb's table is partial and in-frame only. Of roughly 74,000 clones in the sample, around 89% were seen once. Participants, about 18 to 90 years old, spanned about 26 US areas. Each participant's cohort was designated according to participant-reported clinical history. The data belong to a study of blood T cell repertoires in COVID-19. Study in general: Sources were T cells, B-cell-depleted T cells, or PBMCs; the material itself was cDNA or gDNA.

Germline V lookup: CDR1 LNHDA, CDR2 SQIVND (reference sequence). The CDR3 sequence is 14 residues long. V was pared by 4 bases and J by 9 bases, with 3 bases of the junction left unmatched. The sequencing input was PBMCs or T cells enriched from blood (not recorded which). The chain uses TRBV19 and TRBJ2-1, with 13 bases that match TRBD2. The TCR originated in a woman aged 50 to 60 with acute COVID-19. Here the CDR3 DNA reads TGTGCCAGTAGTAGACTAGCGGGAGGAGGTGAGCAGTTCTTC. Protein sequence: CASSRLAGGGEQFF.